This is a list of T cell receptor beta chains from one sample in a study of T-cell memory formation after mild COVID-19. TCRdb ran MiXCR on the 5' RACE reads and lists one entry per CDR3 protein. The sample yields around 310,000 distinct CDR3 sequences, 20% to 25% seen once. The specimen was PBMCs or a T cell subset sorted from them (not recorded which). The receptors were gathered from a man aged 18-30 years who had mild COVID-19 (a few samples of this study predate the infection). Cell type and time point are not known. CDR3s include the opening cysteine and the closing phenylalanine or tryptophan. The size field is filled for only some rows; it gives once, few, many or a size class.

V gene: TRBV30
J gene: TRBJ2-1
clone size: NA
CDR3 protein: CAWSVLAGAPNEQFF

V gene: TRBV4-3
J gene: TRBJ1-6
clone size: NA
CDR3 protein: CASSQEGEESPLHF

V gene: TRBV7-8
J gene: TRBJ2-3
clone size: many
CDR3 protein: CASSWNRGDTDTQYF

V gene: TRBV4-3
J gene: TRBJ1-2
clone size: few
CDR3 protein: CASSQDLGAGGYTF

V gene: TRBV11-3
J gene: TRBJ2-2
clone size: few
CDR3 protein: CASSFGTSETGELFF

V gene: TRBV9
J gene: TRBJ2-3
clone size: NA
CDR3 protein: CASSSPGGGAPDTQYF

V gene: TRBV20-1
J gene: TRBJ2-3
clone size: many
CDR3 protein: CSALVGRADTQYF

V gene: TRBV19
J gene: TRBJ1-1
clone size: NA
CDR3 protein: CASILWRSAEAFF

V gene: TRBV6-2/TRBV6-3
J gene: TRBJ2-2
clone size: few
CDR3 protein: CASSQGTSGRGELFF

V gene: TRBV7-9
J gene: TRBJ1-5
clone size: NA
CDR3 protein: CASSLARQGGNQPQHF

V gene: TRBV6-2/TRBV6-3
J gene: TRBJ1-1
clone size: NA
CDR3 protein: CASSYRLAREAFF

V gene: TRBV29-1
J gene: TRBJ1-2
clone size: NA
CDR3 protein: CSVDRLYGYTF

V gene: TRBV3-1
J gene: TRBJ2-7
clone size: NA
CDR3 protein: CASSQGADGQYF

V gene: TRBV20-1
J gene: TRBJ2-5
clone size: few
CDR3 protein: CSARGDSQETQYF

V gene: TRBV3-1
J gene: TRBJ2-5
clone size: few
CDR3 protein: CASSQGVNQETQYF

V gene: TRBV12-3/TRBV12-4
J gene: TRBJ1-1
clone size: few
CDR3 protein: CASSAGRGTEAFF

V gene: TRBV12-3/TRBV12-4
J gene: TRBJ1-5
clone size: NA
CDR3 protein: CASTPWDSGMPQHF

V gene: TRBV2
J gene: TRBJ1-5
clone size: NA
CDR3 protein: CASNRDRGDQPQHF

V gene: TRBV24-1
J gene: TRBJ2-2
clone size: once
CDR3 protein: CATSDPGQGAGELFF

V gene: TRBV7-6
J gene: TRBJ1-5
clone size: NA
CDR3 protein: CASSLCLPGGRKAQHF

V gene: TRBV5-6
J gene: TRBJ2-2
clone size: NA
CDR3 protein: CASSISGELFF

V gene: TRBV5-1
J gene: TRBJ2-5
clone size: many
CDR3 protein: CASRGGVQETQYF

V gene: TRBV7-9
J gene: TRBJ1-1
clone size: few
CDR3 protein: CASSLLKGFNTEAFF

V gene: TRBV5-6
J gene: TRBJ2-5
clone size: few
CDR3 protein: CASSLAVSGWETQYF

V gene: TRBV10-3
J gene: TRBJ2-2
clone size: few
CDR3 protein: CAIQGAGELFF

V gene: TRBV15
J gene: TRBJ1-2
clone size: NA
CDR3 protein: CATSKPGGWGANYGYTF

V gene: TRBV6-6
J gene: TRBJ1-1
clone size: NA
CDR3 protein: CASSLQAMNTEAFF

V gene: TRBV15
J gene: TRBJ2-2
clone size: many
CDR3 protein: CATSRVVTGGTGELFF

V gene: TRBV5-5
J gene: TRBJ2-3
clone size: NA
CDR3 protein: CASSLLPDTQYF

V gene: TRBV7-9
J gene: TRBJ1-1
clone size: NA
CDR3 protein: CASSGTEAFF

V gene: TRBV6-5
J gene: TRBJ2-4
clone size: few
CDR3 protein: CASSPTLASAKNIQYF

V gene: TRBV4-3
J gene: TRBJ1-6
clone size: NA
CDR3 protein: CASSQEVAGSVSPLHF

V gene: TRBV7-9
J gene: TRBJ2-1
clone size: NA
CDR3 protein: CASSSPSRLVDEQFF

V gene: TRBV6-2/TRBV6-3
J gene: TRBJ2-7
clone size: NA
CDR3 protein: CASSYGSGTEAYEQYF

V gene: TRBV4-1
J gene: TRBJ2-3
clone size: NA
CDR3 protein: CASSLHRADTQYF

V gene: TRBV28
J gene: TRBJ1-2
clone size: NA
CDR3 protein: CASSVRTALYGYTF

V gene: TRBV7-3
J gene: TRBJ2-3
clone size: few
CDR3 protein: CASSLNGGAYADTQYF

V gene: TRBV28
J gene: TRBJ1-1
clone size: NA
CDR3 protein: CASKGQGSNTEAFF

V gene: TRBV7-2
J gene: TRBJ2-2
clone size: NA
CDR3 protein: CASSLRGTTGELFF

V gene: TRBV20-1
J gene: TRBJ2-2
clone size: NA
CDR3 protein: CSARVIETGELFF

V gene: TRBV5-1
J gene: TRBJ2-1
clone size: many
CDR3 protein: CASSWDRFYNEQFF

V gene: TRBV4-2
J gene: TRBJ2-3
clone size: few
CDR3 protein: CASSQDRGAGTQYF

V gene: TRBV12-3/TRBV12-4
J gene: TRBJ2-2
clone size: few
CDR3 protein: CASSLARGAAGGELFF

V gene: TRBV20-1
J gene: TRBJ2-5
clone size: NA
CDR3 protein: CSASQSETQYF

V gene: TRBV7-2
J gene: TRBJ2-3
clone size: NA
CDR3 protein: CASSFEGSTDTQYF

V gene: TRBV6-5
J gene: TRBJ1-5
clone size: few
CDR3 protein: CASSYGPNQPQHF

V gene: TRBV5-1
J gene: TRBJ1-4
clone size: few
CDR3 protein: CARLHEKLFF

V gene: TRBV24-1
J gene: TRBJ2-2
clone size: NA
CDR3 protein: CATSDTIRQSTGELFF

V gene: TRBV7-8
J gene: TRBJ2-1
clone size: NA
CDR3 protein: CASSSVRGLVEQFF

V gene: TRBV11-2
J gene: TRBJ2-7
clone size: few
CDR3 protein: CASSLAWSGISGEQYF

V gene: TRBV11-2
J gene: TRBJ2-1
clone size: NA
CDR3 protein: CASSPTSGSSYNEQFF

V gene: TRBV15
J gene: TRBJ1-5
clone size: NA
CDR3 protein: CATSERGNQPQHF

V gene: TRBV7-9
J gene: TRBJ1-5
clone size: NA
CDR3 protein: CASSRWTGEIETQHF

V gene: TRBV7-2
J gene: TRBJ2-3
clone size: NA
CDR3 protein: CASSFYEGPGYTQYF

V gene: TRBV20-1
J gene: TRBJ1-3
clone size: NA
CDR3 protein: CSAREPVSGNTIYF

V gene: TRBV5-1
J gene: TRBJ2-4
clone size: NA
CDR3 protein: CASSEFSSGGTKNIQYF

V gene: TRBV10-1
J gene: TRBJ2-3
clone size: NA
CDR3 protein: CASSDPAGGPSFTDTQYF

V gene: TRBV5-1
J gene: TRBJ2-2
clone size: NA
CDR3 protein: CASSLLGTENTGELFF

V gene: TRBV18
J gene: TRBJ2-6
clone size: many
CDR3 protein: CASSLRVSSGVAGANVLTF

V gene: TRBV4-2
J gene: TRBJ1-1
clone size: few
CDR3 protein: CASSQTLRDSEAFF